The rows below give T cell receptor beta chains drawn from one sample of a study of T cells in localized non-small cell lung cancer. Sequencing used immunoSEQ multiplex PCR; TCRdb keeps in-frame clones, though not all of them. The data contain tens of thousands of clones, more than 70% of them singletons. The material was peripheral blood, obtained before any cancer treatment. These receptor sequences come from a woman aged 35-75 years with stage I squamous cell lung carcinoma. Each CDR3 is given with its conserved first and last residue. Each record gives: CDR3 length, V gene, D gene, J gene, clone size, CDR3 DNA, CDR3 protein. D genes are given only for firm matches. Clone sizes are given selectively: once, few, many, or a class where the clone is expanded.

18	TRBV4-1	-	TRBJ2-7	-	TGCGCCAGCAGCCAAGAGCCCCAATCGTGGGCAGGGGATAACGAGCAGTACTTC	CASSQEPQSWAGDNEQYF
14	TRBV5-1	-	TRBJ2-5	-	TGCGCCAGCAGCGCTCAGGGGAGACAAGAGACCCAGTACTTC	CASSAQGRQETQYF
17	TRBV4-1	-	TRBJ1-3	-	TGCGCCAGCAGCCAAGTTGACATGGGTTTTTCTGGAAACACCATATATTTT	CASSQVDMGFSGNTIYF
18	TRBV10-3	-	TRBJ2-3	-	TGTGCCATCAGTGAACCTTCGGGGATTTACCTAAACACAGATACGCAGTATTTT	CAISEPSGIYLNTDTQYF
14	TRBV29-1	TRBD1	TRBJ1-1	-	TGCAGCTCCTCCTCCCCAGGGGGCAACACTGAAGCTTTCTTT	CSSSSPGGNTEAFF
13	TRBV19	-	TRBJ1-1	-	TGTGCCAGTAGTATGGCATTTAACACTGAAGCTTTCTTT	CASSMAFNTEAFF
12	TRBV9	-	TRBJ2-7	-	TGTGCCAGCAGCGTAGACGGGTACGAGCAGTACTTC	CASSVDGYEQYF
19	TRBV7-9	TRBD1	TRBJ1-1	-	TGTGCCAGCAGCCCCAGGCCAAGAGGGAGGCAACAGGGGTACACTGAAGCTTTCTTT	CASSPRPRGRQQGYTEAFF
13	TRBV2	-	TRBJ2-7	once	TGTGCCAGCAGTCCACAGACACCCTACGAGCAGTACTTC	CASSPQTPYEQYF
15	TRBV5-1	TRBD2	TRBJ2-3	-	TGCGCCAGCAATGCCCTTAGCGGGGGCACAGATACGCAGTATTTT	CASNALSGGTDTQYF
11	TRBV30	-	TRBJ2-7	few	TGTGCCATGGGGGAGTACTACGAGCAGTACTTC	CAMGEYYEQYF
15	TRBV5-1	-	TRBJ1-6	-	TGCGCCAGCAGCTCGGTGCCCGAGCCCAATTCACCCCTCCACTTT	CASSSVPEPNSPLHF
15	TRBV7-3	TRBD2	TRBJ2-1	-	TGTGCCAGCAGCTTAATACCGGGGGGGAACAATGAGCAGTTCTTC	CASSLIPGGNNEQFF
13	TRBV5-5	-	TRBJ2-2	once	TGTGCCAGCAGCTGGGGAACCTCCGGGGAGCTGTTTTTT	CASSWGTSGELFF
14	TRBV6-5	TRBD1	TRBJ2-7	-	TGTGCCAGCGCGAGACAGGGGGGAGCCTACGAGCAGTACTTC	CASARQGGAYEQYF
14	TRBV7-8	-	TRBJ1-2	-	TGTGCCAGCAGCTTAGACAGTTATAACTATGGCTACACCTTC	CASSLDSYNYGYTF
13	TRBV6-5	-	TRBJ1-5	-	TGTGCCAGCAGTTACGCGGACCGTCAGCCCCAGCATTTT	CASSYADRQPQHF
15	TRBV27	TRBD1	TRBJ1-5	-	TGTGCCAGCAGCCTTTTCAGGGGGACGGATCAGCCCCAGCATTTT	CASSLFRGTDQPQHF
14	TRBV29-1	-	TRBJ2-3	-	TGCAGCGTTGACAACGGGGGTGCGCCAGATACGCAGTATTTT	CSVDNGGAPDTQYF
13	TRBV29-1	-	TRBJ1-1	-	TGCAGCGTCTCGGGGCTGATGAACACTGAAGCTTTCTTT	CSVSGLMNTEAFF
14	TRBV7-6	-	TRBJ2-2	-	TGTGCCAGCAGCCAACAACACTCCGCCGGGGAGCTGTTTTTT	CASSQQHSAGELFF
14	TRBV6-1	TRBD2	TRBJ2-1	-	TGTGCCAGCAATGAGCGGGGGTTCCCCAATGAGCAGTTCTTC	CASNERGFPNEQFF